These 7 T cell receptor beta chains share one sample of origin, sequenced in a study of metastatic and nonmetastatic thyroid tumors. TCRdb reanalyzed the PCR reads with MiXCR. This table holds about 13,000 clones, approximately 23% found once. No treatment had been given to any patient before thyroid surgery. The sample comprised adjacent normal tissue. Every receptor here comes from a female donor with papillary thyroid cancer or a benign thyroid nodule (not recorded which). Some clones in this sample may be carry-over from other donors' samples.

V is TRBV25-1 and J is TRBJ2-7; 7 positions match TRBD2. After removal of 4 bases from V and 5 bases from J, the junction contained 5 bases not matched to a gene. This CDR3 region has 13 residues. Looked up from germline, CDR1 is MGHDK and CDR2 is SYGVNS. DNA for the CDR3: TGTGCCAGCAGTGTTTCGGGGGGAAACGAGCAGTACTTC. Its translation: CASSVSGGNEQYF.

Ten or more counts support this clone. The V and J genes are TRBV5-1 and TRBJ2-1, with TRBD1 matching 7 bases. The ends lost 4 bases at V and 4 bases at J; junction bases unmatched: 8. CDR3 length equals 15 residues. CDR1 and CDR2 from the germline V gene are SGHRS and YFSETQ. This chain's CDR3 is CASSIGTVLYNEQFF. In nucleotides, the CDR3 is TGCGCCAGCAGCATCGGGACAGTACTTTACAATGAGCAGTTCTTC. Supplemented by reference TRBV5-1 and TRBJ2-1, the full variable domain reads KAGVTQTPRYLIKTRGQQVTLSCSPISGHRSVSWYQQTPGQGLQFLFEYFSETQRNKGNFPGRFSGRQFSNSRSEMNVSTLELGDSALYLCASSIGTVLYNEQFFGPGTRLTVL.

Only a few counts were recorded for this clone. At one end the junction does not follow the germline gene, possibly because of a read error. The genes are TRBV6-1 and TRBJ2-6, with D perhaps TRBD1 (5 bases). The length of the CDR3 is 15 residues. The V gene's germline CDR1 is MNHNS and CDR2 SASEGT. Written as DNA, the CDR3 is TGTGACAGCAGGGCAGGGTGGTCTGGGGCCAACGTCCTGACTTTC. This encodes CDSRAGWSGANVLTF.

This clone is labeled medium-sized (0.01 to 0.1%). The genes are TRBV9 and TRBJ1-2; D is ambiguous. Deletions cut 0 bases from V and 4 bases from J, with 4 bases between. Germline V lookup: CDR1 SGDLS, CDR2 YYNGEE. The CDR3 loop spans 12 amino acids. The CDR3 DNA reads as TGTGCCAGCAGCGTAGCTGGCTATGGCTACACCTTC. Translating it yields CASSVAGYGYTF.

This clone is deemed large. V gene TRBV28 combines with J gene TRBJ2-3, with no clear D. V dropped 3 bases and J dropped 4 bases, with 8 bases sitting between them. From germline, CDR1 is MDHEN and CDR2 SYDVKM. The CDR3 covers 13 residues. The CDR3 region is CASSLRGPDTQYF. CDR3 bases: TGTGCCAGCAGTTTGCGCGGCCCAGATACGCAGTATTTT.

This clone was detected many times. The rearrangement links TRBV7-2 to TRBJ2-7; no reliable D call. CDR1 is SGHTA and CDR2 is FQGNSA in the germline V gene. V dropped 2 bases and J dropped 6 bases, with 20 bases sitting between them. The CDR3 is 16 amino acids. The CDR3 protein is CASSLSAEPHYGEQYF. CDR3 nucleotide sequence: TGTGCCAGCAGCTTATCGGCGGAGCCCCATTACGGCGAGCAGTACTTC.

CDR3 bases: TGCGCCAGCAGTAAGGGACAGGGCTCTTCCTACGAGCAGTACTTC. Translation: CASSKGQGSSYEQYF. The chain has TRBV10-1 and TRBJ2-7, with 9 bases aligning to TRBD1. CDR1 and CDR2 (germline): WNHNN, SYGVQD (reference sequence). With 5 bases clipped from V and 1 base from J, the junction kept 6 bases outside the gene matches. The CDR3 runs to 15 residues.